The clone carrying this T cell receptor (beta chain) has a count of ten or more. Antigen: not known. TCRdb redid the calling of the 5' RACE reads with MiXCR, one entry per CDR3 protein. The data contain some 97,000 distinct CDR3 sequences, roughly 6% of them singletons. The data originate from a study of T cells after yellow fever vaccination. The CDR3 length is 13 residues. The V end was cut by 7 bases, the J end by 4 bases, with 14 bases between. Overall study results and limits: A weaker but faster secondary response was observed, peaking on day 5 versus 15. Most clones from primary vaccination were detected again post-booster (around 95% CD4, about 88% CD8).

The sequence was obtained from a man between 18 and 29 years old who received the YFV17D yellow fever vaccine. This chain uses TRBV12-3 or TRBV12-4 with TRBJ2-7; D perhaps matches TRBD1 (7 bases). This material consisted of CD8+ T cells sorted from PBMCs, taken 10 days after the yellow fever booster vaccination. CDR3 nucleotides: TGTGCCAGCACGGCGGGACAGATGTACGAGCAGTACTTC. This gives the protein CASTAGQMYEQYF.